The clone carrying this T cell receptor beta chain was picked up a small number of times. The antigen is unknown. V was clipped by 3 bases and J by 5 bases, with 8 bases between them. The CDR3 loop spans 12 amino acids. The germline V gene has CDR1 LGHNA and CDR2 YNFKEQ. This sample is part of a study of T-cell memory formation after mild COVID-19. TCRdb re-called the 5' RACE reads through MiXCR, storing one row per CDR3 protein. The table has roughly 450,000 distinct CDR3 sequences, about 20% seen once. Study-wide results and caveats: That cross-reactive memory joined was suggested by some responding clones appearing in pre-infection memory. Mostly located in CM and EM were contracting CD4+ clones, with contracting CD8+ clones located in EMRA.

The V call is TRBV4-2, the J call TRBJ2-7; D remains ambiguous. The sequenced sample was PBMCs or a T cell subset sorted from them (not recorded which). The sequence came from an adult woman who had mild COVID-19 (a few samples of this study predate the infection). Cell type and time point are not known. This CDR3 reads CASSHLPDEQYF. The CDR3 DNA follows: TGTGCCAGCAGCCATCTCCCAGACGAGCAGTACTTC.